This T cell receptor (beta chain) stems from a study of a mutant IDH1 vaccine in newly diagnosed glioma. Study context: Vaccinations were initiated 4-6 weeks following radiotherapy alone, or were given together with temozolomide cycles. Most had both radiotherapy and temozolomide beforehand; others had only one.

Time point noted: week 11, during vaccination. Vaccine doses each comprised 300 ug of mutant IDH1 20-mer peptide, with topical imiquimod. Diagnosis in the donors showed new WHO grade 3 or 4 astrocytomas that were IDH1-mutant and ATRX-lost. This CDR3 contains 13 residues. Germline CDR1 is SGHTA and CDR2 is FQGNSA. The V and J ends lost 5 bases and 9 bases respectively, with 11 bases between them. Details on this clone: Its antigen is unidentified.

Produced via immunoSEQ multiplex PCR; TCRdb's table is partial and in-frame only. The repertoire consists of tens of thousands of clones, with over 70% occurring once and the leading ten covering 5.5% to 7%. V and J are TRBV7-2 and TRBJ1-6, with a tentative D call TRBD1 (5 bases). The receptor comes from a middle-aged man with glioma. The input for sequencing was PBMCs, taken from a glioma patient whose treatment included an IDH1 peptide vaccine. The CDR3 nucleotides are TGTGCCAGCAGCCCCAGTGGGACTTCACCCCTCCACTTT. Its translation is CASSPSGTSPLHF.